This T cell receptor beta chain stems from a study of T-cell reconstitution after alpha-beta-depleted transplantation in children. Study-wide results and caveats: In patients about two months after transplant, alpha-beta T cells reportedly arose from several hundred expanded graft clones. Newly made T cells mostly supplied T-cell counts and diversity one year after transplant.

The TCRbeta library incorporated unique molecular identifiers. Using its own MiXCR run on the PCR reads, TCRdb lists one record per CDR3 protein. Of about 200,000 distinct CDR3 sequences in the sample, roughly 8.3% were seen once. To note about this clonotype: What it binds is not known.

Germline V gene lookup returns CDR1 SGHAT and CDR2 FQNNGV. This CDR3 region has 15 residues. This sample comprised PBMCs, mostly from graft donor cells, obtained 360 days after TCRalphabeta/CD19-depleted stem cell transplant. V usage is TRBV11-2 and J usage is TRBJ2-7; 7 positions match TRBD1. This TCR was recovered from a male patient aged 2-10 years who had a stem cell transplant for acute myeloid leukemia, so the T cells may come from the graft donor. The CDR3: CVSSTWKGQRYEQYV. CDR3 bases: TGTGTCAGCAGCACCTGGAAGGGACAGCGCTACGAGCAGTACGTC.